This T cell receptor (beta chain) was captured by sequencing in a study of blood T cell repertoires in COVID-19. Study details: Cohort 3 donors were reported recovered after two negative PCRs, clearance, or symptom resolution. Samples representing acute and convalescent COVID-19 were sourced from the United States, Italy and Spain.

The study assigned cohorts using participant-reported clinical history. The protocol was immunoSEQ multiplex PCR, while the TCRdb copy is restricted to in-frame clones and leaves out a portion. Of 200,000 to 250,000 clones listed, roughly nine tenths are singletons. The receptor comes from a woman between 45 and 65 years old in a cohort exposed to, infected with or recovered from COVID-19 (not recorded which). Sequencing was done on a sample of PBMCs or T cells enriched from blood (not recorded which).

Here the CDR3 reads CASSQEGDRRGNGYTF. The CDR3 DNA is TGTGCCAGCAGCCAAGAAGGGGACAGGAGGGGAAATGGCTACACCTTC. The chain uses TRBV4-2 and TRBJ1-2; 8 bases are a match to TRBD1. Germline V lookup: CDR1 LGHNA, CDR2 YNFKEQ. V lost 0 bases to trimming and J lost 6 bases; unmatched junction nucleotides: 9. This CDR3 has 16 amino acids.